In its sample, the clone carrying this TCR beta chain was seen a few times. What it binds is not known. Samples each yielded at least 5 micrograms of total RNA. This sample was taken from a study of blood T cells in healthy people across ages. Notes on the study in general: Significant beta diversity loss was already apparent by age approximately 38, declining roughly linearly.

V was shortened by 9 bases and J by 0 bases, with 13 bases between the two germline ends. The CDR3 has 14 amino acids. Germline-derived CDR1 and CDR2 are MDHEN and SYDVKM. Alongside a J-beta primer mix, a sample-barcoded 5' primer served in a second PCR lasting about 7 to 11 cycles. Researchers report that each sample yielded at least 2.5 million CDR3-containing paired-end reads. TCRdb re-analysed the 5' RACE reads in MiXCR, keeping a single row per CDR3 protein. The repertoire consists of about 580,000 distinct CDR3 sequences, with 45% to 55% occurring once and the leading ten covering around 23%. What was sequenced was blood. V usage is TRBV28 and J usage is TRBJ2-3; D is perhaps TRBD2 (7 bases). The receptor's source is a man older than 75 in good health. CDR3 in amino acids: CASRGGISTDTQYF. DNA of the CDR3: TGTGCCAGTAGGGGGGGAATTAGCACAGATACGCAGTATTTT. The whole variable domain, remainder taken from reference TRBV28 and TRBJ2-3, is DVKVTQSSRYLVKRTGEKVFLECVQDMDHENMFWYRQDPGLGLRLIYFSYDVKMKEKGDIPEGYSVSREKKERFSLILESASTNQTSMYLCASRGGISTDTQYFGPGTRLTVL.